The 21 T cell receptor beta chains reported below all come from one sample, sequenced in a study of T cells in localized non-small cell lung cancer. Sequenced by immunoSEQ multiplex PCR; TCRdb stores in-frame clones only, minus some. The data contain about 3,500 clones, 20% to 25% of them singletons. This specimen consisted of lung tumor tissue, obtained before any cancer treatment. Receptors originate from a woman between 40 and 69 years old with stage I lung adenocarcinoma.

The chain carries TRBV28 and TRBJ2-4; D uncertain. V was cut by 2 bases and J by 7 bases, with 12 bases left in between. Germline V gene data show CDR1 as MDHEN and CDR2 as SYDVKM. This CDR3 comprises 14 residues. CDR3 sequence reads: CASSLRQNPNIQYF. CDR3 nucleotide sequence: TGTGCCAGCAGTTTACGGCAGAACCCCAACATTCAGTACTTC.

The chain is built from TRBV6-8 and TRBJ1-1, with 9 bases lining up with TRBD1. V gave up 5 bases and J gave up 11 bases; unmatched junction bases: 12. This CDR3 is 14 amino acids long. In germline, CDR1 is MNHGY, CDR2 SAAAGT. The CDR3 bases are TGTGCCAGCAGTCCCGACAGGGGGAGAGGACGTGCTTTCTTT. It codes for CASSPDRGRGRAFF.

J is TRBJ2-7 and V is TRBV5-1; TRBD1 matches 8 bases. Germline CDR1 SGHRS, CDR2 YFSETQ. The CDR3 loop spans 15 amino acids. The J segment lost 0 bases and the V segment lost 4 bases, leaving 6 bases of the junction unmatched. In DNA form, the CDR3 reads TGCGCCAGCAGCCCGACAGGGGCCTCCTCCTACGAGCAGTACTTC. This gives the protein CASSPTGASSYEQYF.

In this sample, this clone turned up a few times. The chain has TRBV9 and TRBJ2-7, with 8 bases that match TRBD2. Trimming took 3 bases from V and 3 from J; bases not matched to a gene: 11. The CDR3 is made up of 16 amino acids. Germline V gives CDR1 SGDLS, CDR2 YYNGEE. CDR3 coding DNA: TGTGCCAGCAGCGCCTCTCCTATAGCGGGGAACTACGAGCAGTACTTC. Amino acids: CASSASPIAGNYEQYF.

V and J are TRBV19 and TRBJ2-5, with 8 bases fitting TRBD1. J lost 5 bases, V lost 3 bases, and 5 bases had no gene match. CDR3 length: 14 residues. In germline, CDR1 is LNHDA, CDR2 SQIVND (reference sequence). CDR3 bases: TGTGCCAGTAGTATTGACAGGGGTACTGAGACCCAGTACTTC. Translated, it gives CASSIDRGTETQYF.

A few counts support this clone. The chain carries TRBV10-3 and TRBJ1-2; a weak D match, TRBD1 (6 bases). Trimming removed 0 bases at V and 7 bases at J, with 15 bases between. This CDR3 has 15 amino acids. Germline assignment: CDR1 ENHRY and CDR2 SYGVKD. CDR3 sequence reads: CAISESVGGGSGYTF. The CDR3 region has the DNA TGTGCCATCAGTGAGTCCGTAGGGGGAGGTAGTGGCTACACCTTC.

This chain links TRBV15 with TRBJ2-1, with 11 bases aligning to TRBD2. The CDR3 extends over 15 amino acids. Trimming removed 5 bases from V and 4 bases from J; junction bases left unmatched: 4. Germline assignment: CDR1 LNHNV and CDR2 YYDKDF (reference sequence). DNA of the CDR3: TGTGCCACCAGCGGAGGGACTAGCGGTTACAATGAGCAGTTCTTC. Amino acids: CATSGGTSGYNEQFF.

The gene calls are TRBV19 and TRBJ2-5; 8 bases align to TRBD2. V lost 9 bases, J lost 7 bases, and 10 bases stayed unmatched. The CDR3 covers 13 residues. Germline-derived CDR1 and CDR2 are LNHDA and SQIVND (reference sequence). DNA for the CDR3: TGTGCCAGCGGGGGGGTCCCCTTTGGGACCCAGTACTTC. Its translation is CASGGVPFGTQYF.

This clone was seen more than once but under ten times. This chain joins TRBV11-3 and TRBJ2-6; 10 bases align to TRBD1. V lost 1 base to trimming and J lost 0 bases; unmatched junction nucleotides: 0. The CDR3 is 17 amino acids. The germline CDR1 and CDR2 sequences are SGHNT and YENEEA. The CDR3 DNA is TGTGCCAGCAGCTTAGGGGACAGGGGCTCTGGGGCCAACGTCCTGACTTTC. Its translation is CASSLGDRGSGANVLTF.

The chain has TRBV5-1 and TRBJ2-3, with a possible D match to TRBD1 (6 bases). Trimming took off 0 bases at V and 2 bases at J, with 7 bases between the two ends. This CDR3 has 14 residues. Germline lookup yields CDR1 SGHRS and CDR2 YFSETQ. CDR3 DNA sequence: TGCGCCAGCAGCTTGGAGGGGGACACAGATACGCAGTATTTT. Translating it yields CASSLEGDTDTQYF. Together with reference TRBV5-1 and TRBJ2-3, the CDR3 gives the full variable domain: KAGVTQTPRYLIKTRGQQVTLSCSPISGHRSVSWYQQTPGQGLQFLFEYFSETQRNKGNFPGRFSGRQFSNSRSEMNVSTLELGDSALYLCASSLEGDTDTQYFGPGTRLTVL.

The chain couples TRBV29-1 to TRBJ1-5; 7 nucleotides agree with TRBD1. From germline, CDR1 is SQVTM and CDR2 ANQGSEA. The CDR3 is 13 amino acids. Trimming removed 7 bases from V and 5 bases from J; junction bases left unmatched: 8. CDR3 protein: CSARDSTYQPQHF. The CDR3, as DNA: TGCAGCGCCCGGGACAGTACCTATCAGCCCCAGCATTTT.

The V call is TRBV28, the J call TRBJ1-1, with D hard to call. The CDR3 loop spans 14 amino acids. Germline-derived CDR1 and CDR2 are MDHEN and SYDVKM. Trimming cost V 5 bases and J 4 bases, with 14 bases left between them. The CDR3 protein is CASSRPSVITEAFF. The CDR3 nucleotides are TGTGCCAGCAGTCGACCCTCGGTCATCACTGAAGCTTTCTTT. Full variable domain (remainder filled in from reference TRBV28 and TRBJ1-1): DVKVTQSSRYLVKRTGEKVFLECVQDMDHENMFWYRQDPGLGLRLIYFSYDVKMKEKGDIPEGYSVSREKKERFSLILESASTNQTSMYLCASSRPSVITEAFFGQGTRLTVV.

Only a few counts were recorded for this clone. The junction differs from germline at one of its ends, possibly a read error. The chain has TRBV14 and TRBJ2-1; 8 bases align to TRBD2. From germline, CDR1 is SGHDN and CDR2 FVKESK. The length of the CDR3 is 14 residues. In DNA form, the CDR3 reads TGTGCCAGCAGCCATTCCTCAACCCGGGGGGGCCGAATCTTC. Its translation is CASSHSSTRGGRIF.

This chain joins TRBV28 and TRBJ1-1, with D maybe TRBD1 (5 bases). Germline-derived CDR1 and CDR2 are MDHEN and SYDVKM. V lost 3 bases and J 4 bases, leaving 12 bases between the germline ends. The CDR3 is 14 residues long. The CDR3 is CASSFGGSGTEAFF. CDR3 DNA: TGTGCCAGCAGTTTTGGGGGGTCGGGCACTGAAGCTTTCTTT.

This clone was found a few times. The chain couples TRBV18 to TRBJ1-2; D remains unclear. The V and J ends lost 6 bases and 6 bases respectively, with 11 bases between them. Germline V gene sequence: CDR1 KGHSH, CDR2 LQKENI. This CDR3 comprises 12 residues. CDR3 in amino acids: CASSATTDGYTF. CDR3 sequence (DNA): TGTGCCAGCTCGGCGACGACGGATGGCTACACCTTC.

This clone is judged large. The chain links TRBV29-1 to TRBJ1-2; D gene ambiguous. This CDR3 comprises 15 residues. Trimming left V 0 bases short and J 8 bases short, with 19 bases between. Germline CDR1 SQVTM, CDR2 ANQGSEA. CDR3 protein: CSVEDLQHTARGYTF. In DNA, the CDR3 is TGCAGCGTTGAAGATCTTCAACATACGGCCCGGGGCTACACCTTC.

The V and J genes are TRBV11-3 and TRBJ2-6; D remains unclear. The CDR3 length is 15 residues. Germline lookup yields CDR1 SGHNT and CDR2 YENEEA. V was pared by 5 bases and J by 4 bases, with 12 bases between. The CDR3 loop is CASSDRVLGANVLTF. CDR3 coding DNA: TGTGCCAGCAGCGACCGGGTCCTGGGGGCCAACGTCCTGACTTTC.

The chain couples TRBV10-2 to TRBJ2-7; D may be TRBD1 (6 bases). The CDR3 extends over 14 amino acids. V lost 10 bases, J lost 0 bases, and 16 bases lay in between. Germline V gene lookup returns CDR1 WSHSY and CDR2 SAAADI. CDR3 DNA sequence: TGCGCCACTCAGAGGTCAGGGGACTCCTACGAGCAGTACTTC. This sequence encodes CATQRSGDSYEQYF.

This clone was counted a single time. The chain has TRBV15 and TRBJ2-3; TRBD2 aligns across 12 bases. Germline assignment: CDR1 LNHNV and CDR2 YYDKDF (reference sequence). The length of the CDR3 is 20 residues. The V gene end was trimmed by 5 bases and the J gene end by 1 base; junction bases not matched to a gene: 16. For the CDR3, the DNA is TGTGCCACCAGCTACGACCGGGCTAGCGGGGGGGCCTTCCGCACAGATACGCAGTATTTT. This translates into CATSYDRASGGAFRTDTQYF.

This clone was observed a handful of times. The rearrangement uses TRBV2 and TRBJ2-3; 10 bases align to TRBD1. The length of the CDR3 is 15 residues. Per germline, CDR1 SNHLY and CDR2 FYNNEI. V shed 7 bases and J 1 base; nucleotides not matched to a gene: 5. In DNA form, the CDR3 reads TGTGCCAGCACACCCGGGACAGGGGGCACAGATACGCAGTATTTT. This encodes CASTPGTGGTDTQYF.

This clone was recorded a few times. V usage is TRBV15 and J usage is TRBJ2-7, with D possibly TRBD2 on 6 matching bases. This CDR3 has 14 amino acids. V lost 1 base to trimming and J lost 5 bases, with 12 bases between them. Germline V gene sequence: CDR1 LNHNV, CDR2 YYDKDF (reference sequence). The CDR3 loop is CATSRGQEGNEQYF. The CDR3 DNA reads as TGTGCCACCAGCAGAGGTCAGGAGGGGAACGAGCAGTACTTC.